The 14 T cell receptor beta chains listed next were all sequenced from one sample in a study of Graves' ophthalmopathy and Graves' hyperthyroidism listed by TCRdb under 2018. These reads were obtained on an Illumina HiSeq 2000. For repertoire sequencing, the TCR beta CDR3 regions were amplified from RNA transcripts. HTBI primers and the Qiagen OneStep RT-PCR kit were used in a first-round RT-PCR, which was followed by a second-round multiplex PCR, size selection and purification. TCRdb took the public reads, trimmed them with fastp at Q25, ran MiXCR for clone calling and kept in-frame beta chains. Rows matching on CDR3 protein sequence are summarized as one entry with the most common DNA and genes. This sample gives 650,000 to 900,000 distinct CDR3 sequences in total; 40% of them show up just once. Around 40% of the sample is in the top ten clones. What was sequenced was peripheral blood. Receptors originate from an adult man with Graves' ophthalmopathy.

In its sample, this clonotype was seen many times. The chain couples TRBV6-1 to TRBJ1-6; TRBD1 might be the D (6 bases). The germline gives CDR1 MNHNS, CDR2 SASEGT. V dropped 4 bases and J dropped 10 bases, with 11 bases sitting between them. The CDR3 runs 13 residues. The CDR3 nucleotides read TGTGCCAGCAGTGGACAGGTTGGGTCACCCCTCCACTTT. This gives the protein CASSGQVGSPLHF.

Notes on this clonotype: A much larger clone differs by one base, so this may be a read error. The genes are TRBV29-1 and TRBJ2-7; 8 nucleotides agree with TRBD1. V trimming: 7 bases; J trimming: 10 bases; junction bases outside the gene matches: 9. The CDR3 has 11 residues. Germline-derived CDR1 and CDR2 are SQVTM and ANQGSEA. This chain's CDR3 is CSGQGMRDQYF. CDR3 coding DNA: TGCAGCGGACAGGGGATGAGGGACCAGTACTTC.

The chain has TRBV24-1 and TRBJ2-5, with 9 bases fitting TRBD1. The CDR3 totals 15 residues. V lost 11 bases to trimming and J lost 5 bases; unmatched junction nucleotides: 14. Germline CDR1 and CDR2: KGHDR and SFDVKD. Here the CDR3 DNA reads TGTGCCAGCAGCATACAGGGGGCGCTCGGGGAGACCCAGTACTTC. As protein: CASSIQGALGETQYF.

This clonotype was observed a few times. The chain employs TRBV7-9 and TRBJ1-2; no firm D call. There are 15 residues in the CDR3. Trimming removed 5 bases from V and 4 bases from J, with 17 bases in between. Per the germline V gene, CDR1 is SEHNR and CDR2 is FQNEAQ (reference sequence). The CDR3 spells CASSRPEGRSYGYTF. CDR3 in DNA: TGTGCCAGCAGCCGCCCCGAGGGCAGAAGCTATGGCTACACCTTC.

Only a few counts were recorded for this clonotype. The genes are TRBV12-3 or TRBV12-4 and TRBJ2-5; TRBD1 aligns across 7 bases. The trim removed 2 bases at V and 9 bases at J, leaving 15 bases unmatched. CDR3 length: 16 amino acids. CDR3 region: CASSLSGSWDSRPQYF. CDR3 nucleotide sequence: TGTGCCAGCAGTTTATCGGGCTCGTGGGACAGTCGTCCCCAGTACTTC.

This clonotype was picked up many times. Germline and junction disagree at one end, which may indicate a read error. This chain joins TRBV29-1 and TRBJ1-1; no clear D. From germline, CDR1 is SQVTM and CDR2 ANQGSEA. The CDR3 contains 11 residues. The CDR3 loop reads CSVENGIQAGF. The CDR3 coding sequence is TGCAGCGTTGAAAACGGTATTCAAGCGGGGTTT.

The chain joins TRBV9 to TRBJ2-2, with 8 bases lining up with TRBD2. V was pared by 5 bases and J by 2 bases, with 11 bases of the junction left unmatched. Germline V CDR1 and CDR2: SGDLS, YYNGEE. The CDR3 covers 17 residues. The CDR3: CASSSTSGSRNTGELFF. The CDR3 bases are TGTGCCAGCAGTTCCACGAGCGGGAGCCGAAACACCGGGGAGCTGTTTTTT.

In this sample, this clonotype turned up a few times. The chain carries TRBV5-1 and TRBJ1-4, with D unclear. CDR3 length: 16 amino acids. The V end was cut by 4 bases, the J end by 5 bases, with 18 bases between. The germline V gene encodes CDR1 SGHRS and CDR2 YFSETQ. Here the CDR3 reads CASSLQPARSNEKLFF. CDR3 DNA: TGCGCCAGCAGCCTACAGCCAGCTCGTTCGAATGAAAAACTGTTTTTT.

The sample holds many counts of this clonotype. The chain employs TRBV7-9 and TRBJ2-7, with D perhaps TRBD2 (6 bases). V shed 4 bases and J shed 1 base, with 11 bases lying between them. CDR1 and CDR2 (germline): SEHNR, FQNEAQ (reference sequence). The CDR3 covers 14 residues. Here the CDR3 reads CASSSGGGSYEQYF. CDR3 nucleotides: TGTGCCAGCAGCTCCGGGGGAGGATCCTACGAGCAGTACTTC.

This clonotype was counted many times. This sequence joins TRBV12-3 or TRBV12-4 and TRBJ2-7; the match to TRBD1 covers 8 bases. The junction had 11 bases not matched to a gene; V was cut back by 3 bases and J by 7 bases. The CDR3 consists of 15 residues. Written as DNA, the CDR3 is TGTGCCAGCAGTTTGTGGGGCCAGGGGGCAAGGGAGCAGTACTTC. Translating it yields CASSLWGQGAREQYF.

To note about this clonotype: This clone may be a read error of a much larger clone one base away. The chain employs TRBV20-1 and TRBJ2-5, with TRBD1 as a possible D gene (5 bases). The CDR3 is made up of 12 amino acids. Looked up from germline, CDR1 is DFQATT and CDR2 is SNEGSKA (reference sequence). CDR3 protein: CSASDRQETQHF. In DNA, the CDR3 is TGCAGTGCTAGCGACAGACAAGAGACCCAGCACTTC.

The CDR3 region is CATSRGSTTEAFF. DNA of the CDR3: TGTGCCACCAGCAGAGGGAGCACCACTGAAGCTTTCTTT. V and J are TRBV15 and TRBJ1-1; no clear D gene. Germline V gene data show CDR1 as LNHNV and CDR2 as YYDKDF (reference sequence). CDR3 size: 13 residues. Deletions cut 1 base from V and 4 bases from J, with 7 bases between.

The chain employs TRBV25-1 and TRBJ1-4, with D tentatively TRBD1 (5 bases). Trimming shortened V by 5 bases and J by 8 bases, and 15 bases separated the two germline ends. Germline CDR1 MGHDK, CDR2 SYGVNS. The CDR3 extends over 14 amino acids. CDR3 DNA sequence: TGTGCCAGCAGTTTAATCAGGGTGGGGGAAAAACTGTTTTTT. Its translation is CASSLIRVGEKLFF.

This sequence joins TRBV6-1 and TRBJ1-5; unclear D gene. Germline assignment: CDR1 MNHNS and CDR2 SASEGT. The CDR3 sequence is 13 residues long. Trimming stripped 6 bases from V and 11 bases from J, with 17 bases between. The CDR3 loop reads CASSFTNQETQHF. CDR3 DNA sequence: TGTGCCAGCAGCTTTACGAACCAAGAGACCCAGCATTTT.